The 22 T cell receptor beta chains presented below share a single source sample, sequenced in a study of blood T cells in healthy people across ages. Combining a sample-barcoded 5' primer with a J-beta primer mix, a second PCR ran for roughly 7 to 11 cycles. From the 5' RACE reads, TCRdb called clonotypes with MiXCR, one entry per CDR3 protein. The table lists 750,000 to 950,000 distinct CDR3 sequences, around 25% of them singletons. These data were also filed under a second study, of T cells of mothers and their children.

Material for sequencing was blood. These receptors all stem from a boy younger than 18 in good health.

This clonotype appeared a few times. The chain has TRBV3-1 and TRBJ2-7; 7 bases map to TRBD2. J lost 6 bases, V lost 4 bases, and 3 bases had no gene match. Per the germline V gene, CDR1 is LGHDT and CDR2 is YNNKEL (reference sequence). The CDR3 is 12 residues long. The CDR3: CASSLGEGEQYF. For the CDR3, the DNA is TGTGCCAGCAGCCTTGGGGAGGGCGAGCAGTACTTC.

V gene TRBV20-1 combines with J gene TRBJ2-5; 9 nucleotides agree with TRBD2. The assigned J gene may be wrong: the sequence end matches TRBJ2-1 better. CDR1 is DFQATT, CDR2 SNEGSKA, per germline (reference sequence). The CDR3 contains 16 residues. DNA for the CDR3: TGCAGTGCTAGGCCGCCATTAGCGGGGGATTACAATGAGCAGTTCTTC. This translates into CSARPPLAGDYNEQFF.

This sequence joins TRBV20-1 and TRBJ1-5; TRBD1 aligns across 8 bases. Looked up from germline, CDR1 is DFQATT and CDR2 is SNEGSKA (reference sequence). The CDR3 length is 16 residues. V was pared by 2 bases and J by 9 bases, with 15 bases of the junction left unmatched. CDR3 sequence: CSARWASGGERRPQHF. The CDR3 DNA is TGCAGTGCTAGATGGGCCTCAGGGGGCGAACGGCGGCCCCAGCATTTT.

This chain links TRBV7-6 with TRBJ2-3; possible D gene TRBD2, 7 bases. Germline loops: CDR1 SGHVS, CDR2 FNYEAQ. V lost 5 bases to trimming and J lost 5 bases, with 23 bases between them. The CDR3 runs to 17 residues. In DNA, the CDR3 is TGTGCCAGCAGCCCCATTAGGAGGGGGGGCCCGGGAGATACGCAGTATTTT. This codes for CASSPIRRGGPGDTQYF.

CDR3 in DNA: TGTGCCAGCAGTCGGGACTTGTCTGGGGCCAACGTCCTGACTTTC. It encodes CASSRDLSGANVLTF. The chain carries TRBV6-4 and TRBJ2-6; a weak D match, TRBD2 (6 bases). Trimming stripped 5 bases from V and 1 base from J, with 9 bases between. Germline CDR1 reads MRHNA; CDR2 reads SNTAGT. The CDR3 is made up of 15 amino acids.

Notes on this clonotype: An end of the junction does not agree with germline; a read error may underlie this. V is TRBV7-9 and J is TRBJ1-3; D gene unclear. This CDR3 has 12 residues. Germline lookup yields CDR1 SEHNR and CDR2 FQNEAQ (reference sequence). The CDR3 bases are TGTTCCAGCAGCGCAGTTGTAAACACCATATATTTT. It encodes CSSSAVVNTIYF.

This clonotype was recorded a few times. The gene calls are TRBV18 and TRBJ2-3, with 8 bases matching TRBD2. This CDR3 region has 15 residues. With V trimmed by 6 bases and J by 11 bases, 16 bases remained unmatched. The germline V gene has CDR1 KGHSH and CDR2 LQKENI. The CDR3 protein is CASSQDTAGDPWQYF. The CDR3 DNA follows: TGTGCCAGCTCCCAGGACACAGCGGGGGACCCCTGGCAGTATTTT.

This clonotype was found a few times. This sequence may be a read error, since a much larger clone differs from it by one base. In this CDR3 the conserved last residue, phenylalanine or tryptophan, is missing, so a read error is likely. The chain is built from TRBV9 and TRBJ2-3, with TRBD1 matching over 8 bases. CDR1 is SGDLS, CDR2 YYNGEE, per germline. The CDR3 runs to 16 residues. V shed 4 bases, J shed 5 bases, and the junction held 12 bases outside the gene matches. The DNA for the CDR3 is TGTGCCAGCAGCAACGGACAGGGACTCCTGGGAGATACGCAGTATGTT. Encoded protein: CASSNGQGLLGDTQYV.

This clonotype came up a few times. V and J are TRBV5-1 and TRBJ2-4; D tentatively reads TRBD1 or TRBD2 (5 bases each). CDR1 and CDR2 (germline): SGHRS, YFSETQ. Trimming left V 1 base short and J 8 bases short, with 13 bases between. The CDR3 length is 14 residues. The CDR3 nucleotides read TGCGCCAGCAGCTTGTCCAGGGTGGGGGACATTCAGTACTTC. It is translated as CASSLSRVGDIQYF. Full variable domain (remainder filled in from reference TRBV5-1 and TRBJ2-4): KAGVTQTPRYLIKTRGQQVTLSCSPISGHRSVSWYQQTPGQGLQFLFEYFSETQRNKGNFPGRFSGRQFSNSRSEMNVSTLELGDSALYLCASSLSRVGDIQYFGAGTRLSVL.

This clonotype was observed a few times. The rearrangement uses TRBV5-6 and TRBJ1-2; D gene uncertain. The V gene lost 7 bases and the J gene lost 6 bases, with 13 bases spanning the gap. There are 12 residues in the CDR3. Germline CDR1 SGHDT, CDR2 YYEEEE. The DNA for the CDR3 is TGTGCCAGCCGCCAGGAGTTAAATGGCTACACCTTC. It specifies CASRQELNGYTF.

Note on this clonotype: A read error may produce the germline difference seen at one junction end. V is TRBV6-5 and J is TRBJ1-5; D remains ambiguous. Germline V gives CDR1 MNHEY, CDR2 SVGAGI. CDR3 length: 15 residues. The CDR3 region is CASSDSFLGNQPQHF. As DNA, the CDR3 is TGTGCCAGCAGTGACTCGTTCCTCGGGAATCAGCCCCAGCATTTT.

The chain carries TRBV18 and TRBJ2-1; D is unresolved. The CDR3 has 14 residues. The V end lost 2 bases, the J end lost 4 bases, and 9 bases lay between the germline ends. The germline V gene encodes CDR1 KGHSH and CDR2 LQKENI. The chain's CDR3 is CASSPSSPYNEQFF. CDR3 nucleotide sequence: TGTGCCAGCTCACCATCAAGTCCTTACAATGAGCAGTTCTTC.

The gene calls are TRBV27 and TRBJ1-2; 8 positions agree with TRBD1. Unmatched junction bases numbered 15, after V lost 6 bases and J lost 6 bases. This CDR3 spans 16 amino acids. CDR1 is MNHEY, CDR2 SMNVEV, per germline (reference sequence). CDR3 sequence: CASRPSAGQGQNGYTF. CDR3 nucleotides: TGTGCCAGCAGACCCTCGGCCGGACAGGGACAAAATGGCTACACCTTC.

The chain carries TRBV6-5 and TRBJ1-4; possibly TRBD1 for D (6 bases). V was pared by 6 bases and J by 10 bases, with 18 bases between. Germline lookup yields CDR1 MNHEY and CDR2 SVGAGI. The CDR3 runs 14 residues. The CDR3, as DNA: TGTGCCAGCAGCCGACCGGGACAAGGCGGAAAACTGTTTTTT. The encoded protein is CASSRPGQGGKLFF.

This chain links TRBV11-2 with TRBJ2-1; 7 nucleotides match TRBD2. The V segment lost 2 bases and the J segment 5 bases; nucleotides outside the gene matches: 12. Germline values: CDR1 SGHAT, CDR2 FQNNGV. The length of the CDR3 is 17 residues. The CDR3 reads CASSLFGGLSVNNEQFF. CDR3 bases: TGTGCCAGCAGCTTATTTGGGGGACTATCCGTCAACAATGAGCAGTTCTTC.

The chain carries TRBV7-9 and TRBJ2-1; D is undetermined. The J call may be in error: the DNA end matches TRBJ2-7 better. Germline V gene lookup returns CDR1 SEHNR and CDR2 FQNEAQ (reference sequence). The CDR3 totals 12 residues. The DNA for the CDR3 is TGTGCCAGCAGCTTAAGTTTCGACGAGCAGTACTTC. Amino acid sequence: CASSLSFDEQYF.

This rearrangement joins TRBV7-9 to TRBJ2-7, with D uncertain. CDR1 SEHNR and CDR2 FQNEAQ come from the germline V gene (reference sequence). V was trimmed by 1 base and J by 3 bases, leaving 19 bases between them. This CDR3 is 17 amino acids long. CDR3 sequence reads: CASSLVDRLDFYYEQYF. The DNA of the CDR3 is TGTGCCAGCAGCTTAGTAGACCGCCTAGATTTTTACTACGAGCAGTACTTC.

This clonotype turned up a few times. J is TRBJ1-4 and V is TRBV19; 7 bases map to TRBD1. The CDR3 is made up of 14 amino acids. Germline trimming cut 3 bases from V and 10 bases from J; bases unmatched to any gene: 8. CDR1 and CDR2 (germline): LNHDA, SQIVND (reference sequence). This CDR3 is CASSIEGAARKLFF. CDR3 DNA: TGTGCCAGTAGTATCGAGGGGGCGGCTCGAAAACTGTTTTTT.

This rearrangement joins TRBV11-2 to TRBJ2-7; D is uncertain. The CDR3 is 12 residues long. Germline V gene lookup returns CDR1 SGHAT and CDR2 FQNNGV. The germline V and J ends were trimmed by 0 bases and 6 bases, with 6 bases remaining between them. The CDR3 protein is CASSLDLGEQYF. Here the CDR3 DNA reads TGTGCCAGCAGCTTAGACCTAGGCGAGCAGTACTTC. Together with reference TRBV11-2 and TRBJ2-7, the CDR3 gives the full variable domain: EAGVAQSPRYKIIEKRQSVAFWCNPISGHATLYWYQQILGQGPKLLIQFQNNGVVDDSQLPKDRFSAERLKGVDSTLKIQPAKLEDSAVYLCASSLDLGEQYFGPGTRLTVT.

The chain is built from TRBV19 and TRBJ2-7; weak D call: TRBD2 (6 bases). The CDR3 is 13 residues long. V dropped 6 bases and J dropped 6 bases, with 15 bases sitting between them. Per germline, CDR1 LNHDA and CDR2 SQIVND (reference sequence). The CDR3 sequence is CASRPMGGFEQYF. CDR3 bases: TGTGCCAGTAGACCAATGGGGGGTTTCGAGCAGTACTTC.

This chain links TRBV20-1 with TRBJ2-7; 10 bases fit TRBD1. This CDR3 has 14 amino acids. CDR1 and CDR2 (germline): DFQATT, SNEGSKA (reference sequence). The ends lost 0 bases at V and 6 bases at J; junction bases unmatched: 5. CDR3 protein: CSARERDRGPEQYF. CDR3 DNA: TGCAGTGCTAGAGAGCGGGACAGGGGACCCGAGCAGTACTTC.

This clonotype has a handful of counts. The CDR3: CASSLKGPNQPQHF. Here the CDR3 DNA reads TGTGCCAGCAGTTTAAAGGGTCCCAATCAGCCCCAGCATTTT. This chain joins TRBV12-3 or TRBV12-4 and TRBJ1-5; D is uncertain. CDR3 length equals 14 residues. The V end lost 2 bases, the J end lost 3 bases, and 8 bases lay between the germline ends.